This TCR beta chain was identified during a study of cytomegalovirus exposure and HLA in healthy donors. Study results and caveats: The study labeled around 160 TCR beta chains cytomegalovirus-associated. Cytomegalovirus status was reportedly diagnosed by the classifier with high specificity and sensitivity. Apart from CMV serostatus, no immune exposure information was available. CMV antigen specificity of three CMV-associated chains was confirmed in vitro.

With respect to this clone: Its specificity is unknown.

The PCR used 60 Vbeta and 13 Jbeta primers. Profiled with immunoSEQ multiplex PCR; TCRdb holds only in-frame clones, not every one. The repertoire includes about 120,000 clones, 77% of them detected once, and around 3.9% sits in the top ten. Source material: PBMCs. The sequence derives from a human donor in good health.

CDR3 nucleotide sequence: TGTGCCAGCAGTCAACAGGGGTATGAGGATGAGCAGTTCTTC. Its translation is CASSQQGYEDEQFF. V is TRBV2 and J is TRBJ2-1; the match to TRBD1 covers 7 bases. Germline values: CDR1 SNHLY, CDR2 FYNNEI. This CDR3 spans 14 amino acids. Unmatched junction bases numbered 9, after V lost 5 bases and J lost 8 bases.